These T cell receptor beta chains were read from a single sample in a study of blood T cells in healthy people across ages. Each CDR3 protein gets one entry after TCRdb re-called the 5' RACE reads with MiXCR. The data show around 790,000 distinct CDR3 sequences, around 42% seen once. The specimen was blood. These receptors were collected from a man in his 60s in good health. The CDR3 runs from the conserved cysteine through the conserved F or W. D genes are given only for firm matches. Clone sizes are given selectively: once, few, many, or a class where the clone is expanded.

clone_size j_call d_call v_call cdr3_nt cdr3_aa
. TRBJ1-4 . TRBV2 TGTGCCAGCACCCAGTGGGCAGGGAAAGGTGAAAAACTGTTTTTT CASTQWAGKGEKLFF
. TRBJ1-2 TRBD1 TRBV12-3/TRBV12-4 TGTGCCAGCAGTTTGGGACAGTCTGGTTTTCGCTACACCTTC CASSLGQSGFRYTF
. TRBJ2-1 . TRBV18 TGTGCCAGCTCACCTAAGGTCTTGGGTTTTGATGAGCAGTTCTTC CASSPKVLGFDEQFF
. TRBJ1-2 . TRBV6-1 TGTGCCAGCAGGGAATTTCAGGAATATGGCTACACCTTC CASREFQEYGYTF
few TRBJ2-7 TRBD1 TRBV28 TGTGCCAGCAGGGGACAGGGGACCTCCTACGAGCAGTACTTC CASRGQGTSYEQYF
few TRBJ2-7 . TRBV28 TGTGCCAGCAGCATTACAGGGAAGGGCGAGCAGTACTTC CASSITGKGEQYF
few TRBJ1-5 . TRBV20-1 TGCAGTGCTAGAGACAGGGTTGGCAATCAGCCCCAGCATTTT CSARDRVGNQPQHF
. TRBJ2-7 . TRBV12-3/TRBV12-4 TGTGCCAGCAGTGTCTCGGCAGGGGTCTACGAGCAGTACTTC CASSVSAGVYEQYF
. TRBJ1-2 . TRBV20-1 TGCAGTGCTCCCCGGCAACAGGGTACGAGCACCGGCTACACCTTC CSAPRQQGTSTGYTF
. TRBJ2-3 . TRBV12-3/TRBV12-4 TGTGCCAGTACCGAGGATGGTAGTTCCACAGATACGCAGTATTTT CASTEDGSSTDTQYF
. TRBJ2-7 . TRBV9 TGTGCCAGCAGCGTGGGGGAAGGGGATTCCTACGAGCAGTACTTC CASSVGEGDSYEQYF
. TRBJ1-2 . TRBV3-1 TGTGCCAGCAGCCTGAGGGACACCTCATACTATGGCTACACCTTC CASSLRDTSYYGYTF
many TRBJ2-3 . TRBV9 TGTGCCAGCAGCGTAGCGCGCACAGATACGCAGTATTTT CASSVARTDTQYF
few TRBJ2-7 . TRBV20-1 TGCAGTGCCCGACAGGACGGATACGAGCAGTACTTC CSARQDGYEQYF
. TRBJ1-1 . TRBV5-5 TGTGCCAGCTCAAGTGGGGACACTGAAGCTTTCTTT CASSSGDTEAFF
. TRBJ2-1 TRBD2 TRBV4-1 TGCGCCAGCAGCCAAGGGGGGGCCTTTGAGACTAGCGGGGCGTCTGAGCAGTTCTTC CASSQGGAFETSGASEQFF
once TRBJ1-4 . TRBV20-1 TGCAGTGCTAGTCCCCCGGGAGCAACTAATGAAAAACTGTTTTTT CSASPPGATNEKLFF
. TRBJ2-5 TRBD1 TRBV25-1 TGTGCCAGTAGTCCCCTCGGGACAGCCCAAGAGACCCAGTACTTC CASSPLGTAQETQYF
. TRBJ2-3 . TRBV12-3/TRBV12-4 TGTGCCAGCAGTTGGGCGGGGAGCACAGATACGCAGTATTTT CASSWAGSTDTQYF
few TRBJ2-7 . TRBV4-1 TGCGCCAGCAGCCTGACCTCCACGACCTACGAGCAGTACTTC CASSLTSTTYEQYF
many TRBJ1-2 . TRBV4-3 TGCGCCAGCAGCCAGGATGGACAGACATCCTATGGCTACACCTTC CASSQDGQTSYGYTF
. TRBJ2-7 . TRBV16 TGTGCCAGCAGTCCCCGACAGGCCGGCTACGAGCAGTACTTC CASSPRQAGYEQYF
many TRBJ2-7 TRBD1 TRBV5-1 TGCGCCAGCAGGGTTGGACAGGCGAGCTCCTACGAGCAGTACTTC CASRVGQASSYEQYF
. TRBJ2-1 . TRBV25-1 TGTGCCAGCAGTTTACATGGAGGTTACAATGAGCAGTTCTTC CASSLHGGYNEQFF
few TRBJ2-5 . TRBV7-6 TGTGCCAGCAGCTTTGATTCTATCGGGGGAGAGACCCAGTACTTC CASSFDSIGGETQYF
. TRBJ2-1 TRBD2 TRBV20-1 TGCAGTGCTAGGTTAGCGGGGGGCGGGCATGAGCAGTTCTTC CSARLAGGGHEQFF
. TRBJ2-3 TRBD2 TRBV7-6 TGTGCCAGCAGCTTAGGAGTTATAGCGGGGGGTGCAGCAGATACGCAGTATTTT CASSLGVIAGGAADTQYF
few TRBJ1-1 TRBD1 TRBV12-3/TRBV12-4 TGTGCCAGCCGCTCGACAGGGGGCACTGAAGCTTTCTTT CASRSTGGTEAFF
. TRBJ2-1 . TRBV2 TGTGCCAGCAGTGAAGGAGTTTGGGACAAATACAATGAGCAGTTCTTC CASSEGVWDKYNEQFF
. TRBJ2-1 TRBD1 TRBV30 TGTGCCGGTAACCTCGGGACAGCAAACAATGAGCAGTTCTTC CAGNLGTANNEQFF
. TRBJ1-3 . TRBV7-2 TGTGCCAGCAGCCCCCAATTTATTACCTATGGAAACACCATATATTTT CASSPQFITYGNTIYF
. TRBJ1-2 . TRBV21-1 TGTGCCAGCAGCAAAAAGGCGGGTCGCTCTTATGGCTACACCTTC CASSKKAGRSYGYTF
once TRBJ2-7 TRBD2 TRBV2 TGTGCCAGCAGTGATAGAACTAGCGGGGTCTACAATGAGCAGTACTTC CASSDRTSGVYNEQYF
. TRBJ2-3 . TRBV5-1 TGCGCCAGCAGCTTGACGGCAGGAACGCCCGATACGCAGTATTTT CASSLTAGTPDTQYF
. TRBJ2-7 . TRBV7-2 TGTGCCAGCAGCTTTGACAGAGTCTACGAGCAGTACTTC CASSFDRVYEQYF
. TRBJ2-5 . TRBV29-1 TGCAGCCTCAGGGGAGTTCAAGAGACCCAGTACTTC CSLRGVQETQYF
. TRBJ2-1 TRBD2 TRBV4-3 TGCGCCAGCAGCCAGAGACTAGCGGATTCCTACAATGAGCAGTTCTTC CASSQRLADSYNEQFF
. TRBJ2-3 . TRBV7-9 TGTGCCAGCGGCTTAGCGGTGACTAGGCCTACAGATACGCAGTATTTT CASGLAVTRPTDTQYF
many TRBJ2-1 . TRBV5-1 TGCGCCAGCAGCTTGGAGGCTAGCATCAATGAGCAGTTCTTC CASSLEASINEQFF
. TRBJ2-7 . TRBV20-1 TGCAGTGCTCCCTCCTTAGACTACGAGCAGTACTTC CSAPSLDYEQYF
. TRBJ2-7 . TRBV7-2 TGTGCCAGCAGCTTACTGGATAGCGGAGAGTCCGAGCAGTACTTC CASSLLDSGESEQYF
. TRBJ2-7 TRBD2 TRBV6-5 TGTGCCAGCAGATATCTAGCGGGGGGGCGAAATGAGCAGTACTTC CASRYLAGGRNEQYF